The 10 T cell receptor beta chains listed next were all sequenced from one sample in a study of T cell repertoires in cytomegalovirus infection. TCRdb reanalysed the reads using MiXCR and keeps one entry per CDR3 protein. Here the sample spans 680,000 or so distinct CDR3 sequences, 35% to 45% being singletons. The specimen sequenced was PBMCs. Receptors were obtained from a human donor in good health (CMV status not recorded). Some clones in this sample may be carry-over from other donors' samples.

This clonotype showed up just a few times. V usage is TRBV12-3 or TRBV12-4 and J usage is TRBJ2-1; D gene ambiguous. The V end was cut by 2 bases, the J end by 7 bases, with 12 bases between. The CDR3 length is 14 residues. CDR3 in DNA: TGTGCCAGCAGTTTACGGCTAGTGAGGAATGAGCAGTTCTTC. It is translated as CASSLRLVRNEQFF.

The chain carries TRBV7-2 and TRBJ2-1; D is possibly TRBD2 (5 bases). The CDR3 has 15 amino acids. V lost 7 bases to trimming and J lost 6 bases, with 19 bases between them. The germline CDR1 and CDR2 sequences are SGHTA and FQGNSA. The CDR3 DNA reads TGTGCCAGCAACCGCGGCGGGCCTGGTAGCAATGAGCAGTTCTTC. This encodes CASNRGGPGSNEQFF.

The chain combines TRBV7-8 with TRBJ1-1; 8 nucleotides line up with TRBD1. Germline assignment: CDR1 SGHVS and CDR2 FQNEAQ. Trimming took 2 bases from V and 6 from J; bases not matched to a gene: 5. This CDR3 has 14 amino acids. CDR3 sequence: CASSLMDRDAEAFF. The CDR3 DNA reads TGTGCCAGCAGCTTAATGGACAGGGACGCTGAAGCTTTCTTT.

V gene TRBV7-2 combines with J gene TRBJ2-3; maybe TRBD1 (5 bases). From germline, CDR1 is SGHTA and CDR2 FQGNSA. CDR3 length: 19 residues. Trimming shortened V by 5 bases and J by 5 bases, and 29 bases separated the two germline ends. The CDR3 spells CASSPHGRVDLRTGDTQYF. The CDR3 coding sequence is TGTGCCAGCAGCCCTCACGGCAGGGTAGATCTTCGGACGGGAGATACGCAGTATTTT.

V is TRBV7-8 and J is TRBJ2-4; 12 bases line up with TRBD2. J lost 0 bases, V lost 2 bases, and 14 bases had no gene match. CDR1 and CDR2 from the germline V gene are SGHVS and FQNEAQ. CDR3 size: 21 residues. CDR3 sequence (DNA): TGTGCCAGCAGCTTAATTACGCCTAGCGGGAGGGTGTATCTAGCCAAAAACATTCAGTACTTC. This translates into CASSLITPSGRVYLAKNIQYF.

The chain joins TRBV28 to TRBJ2-7, with a weak D call TRBD2 (6 bases). The CDR3 totals 13 residues. CDR1 is MDHEN, CDR2 SYDVKM, per germline. V was trimmed by 6 bases and J by 2 bases, leaving 11 bases between them. DNA for the CDR3: TGTGCCAGCAGGCCGGGGGTAGCCTACGAGCAGTACTTC. This sequence encodes CASRPGVAYEQYF.

This clonotype was detected only a few times. This chain uses TRBV15 with TRBJ2-3; TRBD1 agrees at 8 bases. The CDR3 has 16 residues. In germline, CDR1 is LNHNV, CDR2 YYDKDF (reference sequence). With 5 bases clipped from V and 0 bases from J, the junction kept 7 bases outside the gene matches. As DNA, the CDR3 is TGTGCCACCAGCGAACTACAGGGGGACAGCACAGATACGCAGTATTTT. It translates to CATSELQGDSTDTQYF.

This clonotype turned up a few times. J is TRBJ1-2 and V is TRBV11-2; 8 bases agree with TRBD1. V lost 1 base and J lost 3; bases outside the gene matches: 16. Germline lookup yields CDR1 SGHAT and CDR2 FQNNGV. CDR3 length equals 19 residues. The chain's CDR3 is CASSLAAPGTGKLYYGYTF. The CDR3 DNA is TGTGCCAGCAGCTTAGCCGCTCCCGGGACAGGAAAACTCTACTATGGCTACACCTTC.

CDR3 nucleotides: TGTGCCAGCAGTCCCCAGGGGGTAGCGGGAGTTCACGAGCAGTACTTC. This codes for CASSPQGVAGVHEQYF. The chain links TRBV6-5 to TRBJ2-7; 9 bases agree with TRBD2. J was trimmed by 5 bases and V by 5 bases; bases with no gene match: 13. The CDR3 totals 16 residues. The germline V gene encodes CDR1 MNHEY and CDR2 SVGAGI.

This clonotype showed up just a few times. The chain recombines TRBV28 with TRBJ1-5; D is unclear. Between the trimmed V and J ends, which lost 5 bases and 8 bases, there was a span of 19 bases. The CDR3 runs to 15 residues. CDR1 and CDR2 (germline): MDHEN, SYDVKM. CDR3 nucleotide sequence: TGTGCCAGCAGTCCTTGGGGTAGTAGGAGCAAGCCCCAGCATTTT. It specifies CASSPWGSRSKPQHF.